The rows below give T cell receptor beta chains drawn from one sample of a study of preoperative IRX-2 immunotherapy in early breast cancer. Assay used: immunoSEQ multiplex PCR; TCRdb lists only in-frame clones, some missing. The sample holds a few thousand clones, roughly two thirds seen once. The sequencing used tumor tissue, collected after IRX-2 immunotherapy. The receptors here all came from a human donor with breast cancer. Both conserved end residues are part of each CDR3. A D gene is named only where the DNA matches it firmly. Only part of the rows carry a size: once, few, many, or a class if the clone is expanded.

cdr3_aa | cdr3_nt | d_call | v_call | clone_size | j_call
CASSYDWTYGYTF | TGTGCCAGCAGTTACGACTGGACTTATGGCTACACCTTC | NA | TRBV6-8 | NA | TRBJ1-2
CASSLVSDNRNTIYF | TGCGCCAGCAGCTTGGTGTCGGACAATCGAAACACCATATATTTT | NA | TRBV5-1 | NA | TRBJ1-3
CASSLQRDSYGYTF | TGTGCCAGCAGCTTGCAGCGGGACAGCTATGGCTACACCTTC | TRBD1 | TRBV11-3 | medium-sized | TRBJ1-2
CASSYTLRTNTDTQYF | TGTGCCAGCAGTTACACCCTCCGCACCAACACAGATACGCAGTATTTT | NA | TRBV6-8 | NA | TRBJ2-3
CASSLGTSGPFREQYF | TGTGCCAGCAGCTTAGGCACTAGCGGCCCATTTCGCGAGCAGTACTTC | TRBD2 | TRBV11-3 | NA | TRBJ2-7
CASSLLAGGVETQYF | TGTGCCAGCAGTTTACTAGCGGGTGGCGTAGAGACCCAGTACTTC | TRBD2 | TRBV28 | once | TRBJ2-5
CASSAHYRSSYEQYF | TGTGCCAGCTCGGCCCACTACAGGAGCTCCTACGAGCAGTACTTC | NA | TRBV18 | NA | TRBJ2-7
CASSQSTSIGEAFF | TGCGCCAGCAGCCAATCGACATCCATCGGTGAAGCTTTCTTT | NA | TRBV1 | NA | TRBJ1-1
CASSGTGGTNNQPQHF | TGTGCCAGTAGTGGGACAGGAGGTACTAACAATCAGCCCCAGCATTTT | TRBD1 | TRBV19 | NA | TRBJ1-5
CASNPRVRTDTQYF | TGTGCCAGCAACCCCCGGGTACGCACAGATACGCAGTATTTT | NA | TRBV28 | few | TRBJ2-3
CASSLGQGMNTEAFF | TGTGCCAGCTCACTGGGACAGGGGATGAACACTGAAGCTTTCTTT | TRBD1 | TRBV18 | NA | TRBJ1-1
CASSQPWTSGRANEQFF | TGTGCCAGCAGCCAACCCTGGACTAGCGGGAGGGCCAATGAGCAGTTCTTC | TRBD2 | TRBV28 | NA | TRBJ2-1
CASSPRTLNTEAFF | TGTGCCAGCTCACCCAGGACCTTGAACACTGAAGCTTTCTTT | NA | TRBV18 | NA | TRBJ1-1
CASSIGASEDTYNEQFF | TGTGCCAGTAGTATAGGGGCTAGCGAGGACACCTACAATGAGCAGTTCTTC | NA | TRBV19 | NA | TRBJ2-1
CASSLEGTSGMETQYF | TGCGCCAGCAGCTTGGAGGGGACTAGCGGGATGGAGACCCAGTACTTC | TRBD2 | TRBV5-1 | medium-sized | TRBJ2-5
CASSIGGGLGYEQYF | TGTGCCAGTAGCATCGGCGGAGGACTGGGGTACGAGCAGTACTTC | NA | TRBV19 | once | TRBJ2-7
CASSYGGQGYEQYF | TGTGCCAGCAGTTACGGGGGACAGGGATACGAGCAGTACTTC | TRBD1 | TRBV6-8 | NA | TRBJ2-7
CASSRSGSRYNEQFF | TGTGCCAGTAGTCGGAGCGGGAGTCGGTACAATGAGCAGTTCTTC | TRBD2 | TRBV19 | NA | TRBJ2-1
CASSMGENGYTF | TGTGCCAGTAGTATGGGAGAAAATGGCTACACCTTC | NA | TRBV19 | NA | TRBJ1-2
CASSSTSSGTGYAEAFF | TGTGCCAGCAGCTCAACCTCCTCCGGGACAGGGTATGCTGAAGCTTTCTTT | TRBD1 | TRBV11-3 | NA | TRBJ1-1
CASSPLPKNLATNEKLFF | TGTGCCAGCAGCCCACTCCCAAAAAACCTTGCAACTAATGAAAAACTGTTTTTT | NA | TRBV14 | NA | TRBJ1-4
CATSRQGSGANVLTF | TGTGCCACCAGCAGACAGGGGTCTGGGGCCAACGTCCTGACTTTC | NA | TRBV15 | NA | TRBJ2-6
CASSWPGLGTREQYF | TGTGCCAGCAGTTGGCCGGGACTAGGAACAAGGGAGCAGTACTTC | TRBD2 | TRBV6-8 | NA | TRBJ2-7
CASSLASGTTNEKLFF | TGTGCCAGCAGCTTGGCCTCGGGGACAACTAATGAAAAACTGTTTTTT | NA | TRBV11-3 | NA | TRBJ1-4
CASSYNLGYLYSGNTIYF | TGTGCCAGCAGTTACAATTTAGGGTATCTTTACTCTGGAAACACCATATATTTT | NA | TRBV6-9 | NA | TRBJ1-3
CASSPRWEGAVGYTF | TGTGCCAGCAGCCCCCGGTGGGAGGGGGCAGTCGGCTACACCTTC | TRBD1 | TRBV11-3 | few | TRBJ1-2
CASSQERGGYTGELFF | TGTGCCAGCAGCCAAGAACGAGGGGGGTACACCGGGGAGCTGTTTTTT | NA | TRBV7-8 | NA | TRBJ2-2
CATSRDVSGPGLFF | TGTGCCACCAGCAGAGATGTTTCAGGGCCGGGGCTGTTTTTT | NA | TRBV15 | NA | TRBJ1-4
CASSYRGYEQYF | TGTGCCAGCAGTTACAGGGGCTACGAGCAGTACTTC | TRBD1 | TRBV28 | once | TRBJ2-7
CASSPRAAIYEQYF | TGTGCCAGCAGCCCCCGTGCAGCAATCTACGAGCAGTACTTC | NA | TRBV11-3 | medium-sized | TRBJ2-7
CASYGGLAEQFF | TGTGCCAGCTACGGTGGGCTGGCTGAGCAGTTCTTC | NA | TRBV18 | NA | TRBJ2-1
CASSLQGSNQPQHF | TGTGCCAGCAGCCTACAGGGGAGCAATCAGCCCCAGCATTTT | TRBD1 | TRBV7-6 | NA | TRBJ1-5
CASSESAGGEQFF | TGTGCCAGCTCAGAGTCAGCGGGGGGTGAGCAGTTCTTC | TRBD2 | TRBV18 | NA | TRBJ2-1
CASSYSGTLFRTDTQYF | TGTGCCAGCAGTTACTCCGGAACCCTTTTTCGCACAGATACGCAGTATTTT | NA | TRBV6-8 | NA | TRBJ2-3
CASSVTSFTGELFF | TGCGCCAGCAGTGTGACTAGTTTCACCGGGGAGCTGTTTTTT | NA | TRBV10-1 | NA | TRBJ2-2
CASSSGPNQPQHF | TGTGCCAGCAGTTCTGGACCGAATCAGCCCCAGCATTTT | NA | TRBV6-8 | NA | TRBJ1-5
CASSFLAGVGYNEQFF | TGTGCCAGCAGCTTTCTAGCGGGAGTCGGCTACAATGAGCAGTTCTTC | TRBD2 | TRBV7-8 | NA | TRBJ2-1
CASSPRTKVPLFF | TGTGCCAGCTCCCCGAGGACGAAAGTTCCACTGTTTTTT | NA | TRBV18 | NA | TRBJ1-4
CASSPGATYNEQFF | TGTGCCAGCAGCCCGGGGGCCACCTACAATGAGCAGTTCTTC | NA | TRBV7-6 | NA | TRBJ2-1
CSGREGPYNEQFF | TGCAGCGGGCGCGAGGGGCCCTACAATGAGCAGTTCTTC | NA | TRBV29-1 | NA | TRBJ2-1
CASSSPGQGRANEKLFF | TGTGCCAGTAGTAGCCCCGGACAGGGCCGTGCTAATGAAAAACTGTTTTTT | TRBD1 | TRBV19 | NA | TRBJ1-4
CASSSAGQSSYEQYF | TGTGCCAGCAGCTCAGCGGGACAGTCTTCCTACGAGCAGTACTTC | TRBD1 | TRBV7-1 | NA | TRBJ2-7
CASSQDASATYEQYF | TGCGCCAGCAGCCAAGATGCTAGCGCGACCTACGAGCAGTACTTC | NA | TRBV4-1 | few | TRBJ2-7
CASSARRQGIILSAGELFF | TGTGCCAGCAGCGCACGTCGACAGGGTATTATACTCTCGGCCGGGGAGCTGTTTTTT | TRBD1 | TRBV7-7 | once | TRBJ2-2
CASTPQGTGKIGYTF | TGTGCCAGTACTCCCCAGGGGACAGGCAAAATTGGCTACACCTTC | NA | TRBV12-2 | few | TRBJ1-2
CAISESYGKGVDEQYF | TGTGCCATCAGTGAGTCGTACGGGAAAGGGGTTGACGAGCAGTACTTC | NA | TRBV10-3 | once | TRBJ2-7
CASAEGANYGYTF | TGTGCCAGCGCGGAGGGAGCGAACTATGGCTACACCTTC | NA | TRBV25-1 | NA | TRBJ1-2
CASSPRLLGFQMNTEAFF | TGTGCCAGCAGCCCCCGTCTGTTGGGGTTTCAAATGAACACTGAAGCTTTCTTT | NA | TRBV7-4 | NA | TRBJ1-1
CASSQGGSYNEQFF | TGTGCCAGCAGCCAGGGAGGCTCCTACAATGAGCAGTTCTTC | NA | TRBV7-5 | NA | TRBJ2-1
CASSLGSSSYEQYF | TGTGCCAGCAGCTTGGGAAGCAGCTCCTACGAGCAGTACTTC | NA | TRBV11-3 | large | TRBJ2-7
CASSPLGGRDGELFF | TGTGCCAGCAGTCCTCTCGGAGGGCGGGACGGGGAGCTGTTTTTT | NA | TRBV6-8 | NA | TRBJ2-2
CASSYSSGRTYEQYF | TGTGCCAGCAGTTACTCGAGTGGGAGAACCTACGAGCAGTACTTC | NA | TRBV6-8 | NA | TRBJ2-7
CASSKLAGGLQGDEQFF | TGTGCCAGCAGCAAACTAGCGGGAGGGCTACAAGGCGATGAGCAGTTCTTC | TRBD2 | TRBV11-3 | NA | TRBJ2-1
CASSMRGINTGELFF | TGTGCCAGTAGTATGAGGGGAATAAACACCGGGGAGCTGTTTTTT | NA | TRBV19 | few | TRBJ2-2
CAISEARGEQYF | TGTGCCATCAGTGAAGCCCGTGGGGAGCAGTACTTC | NA | TRBV6-1 | few | TRBJ2-7
CASSLQLAGGTQYF | TGTGCCAGCAGTTTGCAACTAGCGGGAGGTACGCAGTATTTT | TRBD2 | TRBV6-8 | NA | TRBJ2-3
CASSLTSGSGDTQYF | TGTGCCAGCAGTTTGACTAGCGGGAGTGGGGATACGCAGTATTTT | TRBD2 | TRBV28 | few | TRBJ2-3